This T cell receptor beta chain emerged from a study of blood T cell repertoires in COVID-19. On the study more broadly: COVID-19 samples from acute and convalescent phases originated in the United States, Italy and Spain. The analysed material was cDNA or gDNA that came from T cells, B-cell-depleted T cells, or PBMCs.

Between the trimmed V and J ends, which lost 6 bases and 10 bases, there was a span of 11 bases. This CDR3 region has 12 residues. Germline CDR1 SGHDT, CDR2 YYEEEE. In the source study's methods: Nucleated cell number was recorded as an estimate derived from reference gene primer amplification. The repertoire was sequenced with immunoSEQ multiplex PCR; TCRdb's copy has only in-frame clones and lacks some. The D gene and trimming were derived from the DNA, and the V and J assignments and clone size from that table. The sample includes around 53,000 clones, 84% of them seen just once. This sequence joins TRBV5-6 and TRBJ1-6; TRBD1 is a possible D gene (5 bases). What was sequenced was peripheral blood. The sequence came from a man between 65 and 85 years old with active COVID-19. The chain's CDR3 is CASTSGYSPLHF. CDR3 DNA: TGTGCCAGCACCTCAGGGTACTCACCCCTCCACTTT.